This TCR beta chain was sequenced in a study of PD-1 blockade in classical Hodgkin lymphoma. Time point indicated: cycle 4 day 1 (C4D1), after 6 weeks of nivolumab. Relapses following autologous stem cell transplantation were seen in all patients, with brentuximab vedotin exposure varying. The CD4+ T cells used were purified from thawed PBMCs through magnetic negative selection. Here immunoSEQ multiplex PCR was the method, and the copy in TCRdb shows in-frame clones only, minus some. The table records 15,000 to 20,000 clones, roughly 83% of them present only once. Germline CDR1 is LNHDA and CDR2 is SQIVND (reference sequence). J was trimmed by 6 bases and V by 9 bases; bases with no gene match: 10. This CDR3 has 14 amino acids.

The TCR originated in a human donor with classical Hodgkin lymphoma. This sample comprised CD4+ T cells from blood, obtained before the fourth cycle of nivolumab. V usage is TRBV19 and J usage is TRBJ1-4, with 7 positions matching TRBD1. The CDR3 is CASRDSFGYEKLFF. The CDR3 coding sequence is TGTGCCAGCCGGGACAGCTTTGGTTATGAAAAACTGTTTTTT.